The entry below describes one T cell receptor (beta chain). Its cognate antigen is unknown. The data originate from a study of T cells expressing NK-cell markers. Overall study: The authors derived TCR beta repertoires from sorted CD3+CD56+NKG2C+, CD3+CD56+NKG2C- and CD3+CD56-NKG2C+ T cells. Broader study findings: The contribution of dominant NKG2C+ clonotypes to CD8+ T cells in about 6 donors was roughly 1.0-7.0%. The CD3+CD56-NKG2C+ fraction was also led by these clonotypes in several donors.

Synthesis of TCR beta cDNA relied on 5'RACE template switching carrying UMIs. TCRdb reprocessed the 5' RACE reads and keeps a single row for each CDR3 protein, giving no DNA. Its clone listing holds roughly 150,000 distinct CDR3 sequences. The sequenced sample consisted of blood T cells: a sorted CD56 or NKG2C T cell subset, CD4+ or CD8+ T cells, or bulk PBMC T cells (not recorded which). The TCR originated in a man aged 18-75 years in good health.

This chain's CDR3 is CSARRGGRETQYF. The chain is built from TRBV20-1 and TRBJ2-5; without DNA, the TCRdb call of TRBD1 cannot be checked. CDR1 is DFQATT and CDR2 is SNEGSKA in the germline V gene (reference sequence). This CDR3 is 13 amino acids long.